One and the same sample provided the 14 T cell receptor beta chains below, sequenced in a study of CD8 T cells in cerebrospinal fluid in Alzheimer's disease. Each CDR3 protein gets one entry in TCRdb, which reprocessed the 10x single-cell sequencing reads and gives no DNA. The sample's table shows approximately 1,200 distinct CDR3 sequences. The source material was cerebrospinal fluid. All receptors derive from a human donor with Alzheimer's disease.

By frequency, this clonotype registers large. V usage is TRBV28 and J usage is TRBJ2-7; TCRdb reports TRBD1, a call that lacks DNA to check it against. Germline V gene data show CDR1 as MDHEN and CDR2 as SYDVKM. The CDR3 is 14 amino acids. Here the CDR3 reads CASSSPGQSYEQYF.

Measured by frequency, this clonotype is medium-sized (0.01 to 0.1%). V and J are TRBV11-3 and TRBJ1-6; TCRdb indicates TRBD1, and absent DNA this call remains unverified. The CDR3 has 13 amino acids. In germline, CDR1 is SGHNT, CDR2 YENEEA. CDR3 in amino acids: CASSAGADSPLHF.

The rearrangement joins TRBV19 to TRBJ2-3. Germline CDR1 LNHDA, CDR2 SQIVND (reference sequence). This CDR3 region has 16 residues. The CDR3 region is CASSIYRTWSPDTQYF.

This clonotype shows up as medium-sized by frequency. The chain employs TRBV6-5 and TRBJ1-1. Germline V gives CDR1 MNHEY, CDR2 SVGAGI. The CDR3 covers 13 residues. This chain's CDR3 is CASSQLDNTEAFF.

This clonotype is medium-sized (0.01 to 0.1%) by frequency. The chain carries TRBV3-1 and TRBJ2-7; TCRdb calls TRBD2, which cannot be checked without DNA. Germline V gives CDR1 LGHDT, CDR2 YNNKEL (reference sequence). This CDR3 comprises 15 residues. The CDR3 here is CASSLGLAPSYEQYF.

Judged by frequency, this clonotype is large. V gene TRBV29-1 combines with J gene TRBJ2-1; lacking DNA, the TRBD2 call made by TCRdb goes unchecked. There are 15 residues in the CDR3. Germline lookup yields CDR1 SQVTM and CDR2 ANQGSEA. The CDR3 sequence is CSVEMASGDYNEQFF.

The chain couples TRBV5-1 to TRBJ1-6; TCRdb returns TRBD1, unconfirmable since there is no DNA. The CDR3 spans 16 residues. Per the germline V gene, CDR1 is SGHRS and CDR2 is YFSETQ. This CDR3 is CASSFRGPTTDSPLHF.

This clonotype is medium-sized (0.01 to 0.1%) by frequency. The chain has TRBV4-3 and TRBJ2-3; TCRdb selects TRBD1, and the lack of DNA leaves this call unchecked. Germline V gene lookup returns CDR1 LGHNA and CDR2 YSLEER. This CDR3 has 15 amino acids. CDR3 sequence reads: CASSQEAGAEDTQYF.

This clonotype is medium-sized (0.01 to 0.1%) by frequency. The V and J genes are TRBV19 and TRBJ1-4; TCRdb returns TRBD1, unconfirmable since there is no DNA. This CDR3 spans 15 amino acids. Germline CDR1 and CDR2: LNHDA and SQIVND (reference sequence). CDR3 in amino acids: CASRQGISSNEKLFF. The variable domain in full, with the rest retrieved from reference TRBV19 and TRBJ1-4, is DGGITQSPKYLFRKEGQNVTLSCEQNLNHDAMYWYRQDPGQGLRLIYYSQIVNDFQKGDIAEGYSVSREKKESFPLTVTSAQKNPTAFYLCASRQGISSNEKLFFGSGTQLSVL.

Judged by frequency, this clonotype is medium-sized (0.01 to 0.1%). V and J are TRBV29-1 and TRBJ2-3; TCRdb indicates TRBD1, and absent DNA this call remains unverified. The CDR3 has 14 residues. Germline V gives CDR1 SQVTM, CDR2 ANQGSEA. The CDR3 region is CSAGQQGSTDTQYF.

This clonotype shows up as medium-sized by frequency. The CDR3 loop reads CASSLERMNTEAFF. This chain joins TRBV12-3 or TRBV12-4 and TRBJ1-1. This CDR3 has 14 residues.

Judged by frequency, this clonotype is medium-sized. J is TRBJ2-5 and V is TRBV6-2 or TRBV6-3; lacking DNA, the TRBD1 call made by TCRdb goes unchecked. Germline lookup yields CDR1 MNHEY and CDR2 SVGEGT. The CDR3 totals 15 residues. The CDR3: CASSSLGQPQETQYF.

This clonotype counts as medium-sized by frequency. This chain uses TRBV19 with TRBJ1-2; TCRdb names TRBD1, which stays unverified in the absence of DNA. The length of the CDR3 is 14 residues. Germline lookup yields CDR1 LNHDA and CDR2 SQIVND (reference sequence). CDR3 sequence reads: CASSIAGPGHGYTF.

The J gene is TRBJ2-1, the V gene TRBV13; lacking DNA, the TRBD2 call made by TCRdb goes unchecked. The CDR3 extends over 16 amino acids. CDR1 is PRHDT, CDR2 FYEKMQ, per germline (reference sequence). This CDR3 reads CASSPYGTSEEIGQFF.